A selection of T cell receptor beta chains follows, all from one sample in a study of T cell repertoires in cytomegalovirus infection. TCRdb processed the reads anew with MiXCR; each CDR3 protein has one entry. The sample lists hundreds of thousands of distinct CDR3 sequences, around 10% occurring once. The sequenced sample was PBMCs. The source of these receptors is a human donor in good health (CMV status not recorded). Some clones in this sample may be carry-over from other donors' samples. CDR3s include the opening cysteine and the closing phenylalanine or tryptophan. The order of the fields is V gene, D gene, clone size, J gene, CDR3 protein, CDR3 DNA. The D gene is left open where the match is weak. Some rows mark clone size as missing; the rest say once, few, many or name a class of expanded clone.

V: TRBV20-1; D: NA; size: many; J: TRBJ1-2; CDR3: CSARVSLSNYGYTF; DNA: TGCAGTGCTAGGGTCAGCCTCTCAAACTATGGCTACACCTTC
V: TRBV7-3; D: TRBD2; size: many; J: TRBJ2-6; CDR3: CASSLNIAGGLGANVLTF; DNA: TGTGCCAGCAGCTTAAATATAGCGGGGGGGCTCGGGGCCAACGTCCTGACTTTC
V: TRBV11-3; D: NA; size: many; J: TRBJ2-7; CDR3: CASSLQGFHEQYF; DNA: TGTGCCAGCAGCTTACAGGGGTTCCACGAGCAGTACTTC
V: TRBV13; D: TRBD1; size: many; J: TRBJ2-5; CDR3: CASSLGTGEETQYF; DNA: TGTGCCAGCAGCCTCGGGACAGGGGAAGAGACCCAGTACTTC
V: TRBV2; D: NA; size: few; J: TRBJ1-4; CDR3: CASSALTTNEKLFF; DNA: TGTGCCAGCAGTGCACTCACAACTAATGAAAAACTGTTTTTT
V: TRBV28; D: NA; size: many; J: TRBJ1-2; CDR3: CASSPTGRTDGYTF; DNA: TGTGCCAGCAGCCCTACGGGACGTACTGATGGCTACACCTTC
V: TRBV10-3; D: NA; size: many; J: TRBJ1-5; CDR3: CAISDAGGNQPQHF; DNA: TGTGCCATCAGTGATGCTGGAGGCAATCAGCCCCAGCATTTT
V: TRBV6-1; D: NA; size: many; J: TRBJ1-4; CDR3: CASRDATNEKLFF; DNA: TGTGCCAGCCGGGATGCAACTAATGAAAAACTGTTTTTT
V: TRBV18; D: NA; size: NA; J: TRBJ2-3; CDR3: CASSPSSPSVTDTQYF; DNA: TGTGCCAGCTCACCTAGCTCTCCTAGCGTGACAGATACGCAGTATTTT
V: TRBV4-1; D: NA; size: many; J: TRBJ2-2; CDR3: CASSQDPAGELFF; DNA: TGCGCCAGCAGCCAAGATCCGGCCGGGGAGCTGTTTTTT
V: TRBV20-1; D: NA; size: many; J: TRBJ2-7; CDR3: CSAGPGSYEQYF; DNA: TGCAGTGCTGGGCCTGGGTCCTACGAGCAGTACTTC
V: TRBV5-1; D: NA; size: NA; J: TRBJ1-1; CDR3: CASSLVRKDTEAFF; DNA: TGCGCCAGCAGCTTGGTAAGGAAGGACACTGAAGCTTTCTTT
V: TRBV6-1; D: NA; size: many; J: TRBJ2-2; CDR3: CASTLGTSNTGELFF; DNA: TGTGCCAGCACTCTCGGGACTTCGAACACCGGGGAGCTGTTTTTT
V: TRBV6-5; D: TRBD2; size: many; J: TRBJ2-5; CDR3: CASSPSGGGRETQYF; DNA: TGTGCCAGCAGTCCCTCCGGGGGGGGCAGAGAGACCCAGTACTTC
V: TRBV6-1; D: NA; size: many; J: TRBJ2-2; CDR3: CASSRQGLGELFF; DNA: TGTGCCAGCAGTCGACAAGGTCTCGGGGAGCTGTTTTTT
V: TRBV2; D: NA; size: NA; J: TRBJ2-1; CDR3: CASSGGGYGPYNEQFF; DNA: TGTGCCAGCAGTGGGGGGGGCTACGGCCCCTACAATGAGCAGTTCTTC
V: TRBV5-1; D: NA; size: few; J: TRBJ2-7; CDR3: CASSLAGSFYEQYF; DNA: TGCGCCAGCAGCTTGGCTGGCTCCTTCTACGAGCAGTACTTC
V: TRBV29-1; D: TRBD1; size: many; J: TRBJ1-2; CDR3: CSARVRDSSLLYGYTF; DNA: TGCAGCGCCCGAGTCCGGGACAGCAGCCTCCTTTATGGCTACACCTTC
V: TRBV15; D: TRBD1; size: few; J: TRBJ1-6; CDR3: CATSMTGTGGSPLHF; DNA: TGTGCCACCAGTATGACCGGGACAGGCGGCTCACCCCTCCACTTT
V: TRBV5-4; D: NA; size: few; J: TRBJ2-5; CDR3: CASSRDPPETQYF; DNA: TGTGCCAGCAGCCGGGACCCGCCGGAGACCCAGTACTTC
V: TRBV20-1; D: NA; size: few; J: TRBJ1-1; CDR3: CSARDLGQQNTEAFF; DNA: TGCAGTGCTAGAGACCTGGGACAACAGAACACTGAAGCTTTCTTT
V: TRBV29-1; D: NA; size: many; J: TRBJ1-6; CDR3: CSVVEQFNSPLHF; DNA: TGCAGCGTTGTGGAACAGTTTAATTCACCCCTCCACTTT
V: TRBV19; D: NA; size: many; J: TRBJ1-2; CDR3: CASSIKDSETGLNYGYTF; DNA: TGTGCCAGTAGTATTAAAGATTCCGAGACAGGTTTAAACTATGGCTACACCTTC
V: TRBV14; D: TRBD2; size: many; J: TRBJ2-3; CDR3: CASSLGGAHTDTQYF; DNA: TGTGCCAGCAGCCTGGGAGGGGCGCACACAGATACGCAGTATTTT
V: TRBV7-2; D: NA; size: many; J: TRBJ1-2; CDR3: CASSFSANYGYTF; DNA: TGTGCCAGCAGCTTCTCCGCTAACTATGGCTACACCTTC
V: TRBV5-6; D: TRBD1; size: NA; J: TRBJ1-6; CDR3: CASSLGQGSPLHF; DNA: TGTGCCAGCAGCCTGGGACAGGGATCACCCCTCCACTTT
V: TRBV19; D: TRBD1; size: many; J: TRBJ2-1; CDR3: CASSRGTGGNEQFF; DNA: TGTGCCAGTAGCCGAGGGACAGGGGGTAATGAGCAGTTCTTC
V: TRBV2; D: TRBD2; size: few; J: TRBJ2-1; CDR3: CASSELTSGENEQFF; DNA: TGTGCCAGCAGTGAGCTGACTAGCGGGGAGAATGAGCAGTTCTTC
V: TRBV29-1; D: NA; size: many; J: TRBJ2-1; CDR3: CSVLATEQFF; DNA: TGCAGCGTTCTCGCTACCGAGCAGTTCTTC
V: TRBV20-1; D: NA; size: few; J: TRBJ2-3; CDR3: CSARVDTSTDTQYF; DNA: TGCAGTGCTAGAGTCGATACTAGCACAGATACGCAGTATTTT